A single sample is the source of the 22 T cell receptor beta chains below, sequenced in a study of blood T cell dynamics during melanoma immunotherapy. Data came from immunoSEQ multiplex PCR; TCRdb stores just in-frame clones and leaves some out. The sample holds roughly 12,000 clones, less than 90% seen once. The time point: week 3, after first cycle of checkpoint inhibitor. The sample here was blood, taken from a patient treated with checkpoint blockade. The source is a human donor with melanoma.

The chain links TRBV5-8 to TRBJ1-2; the D is unclear. CDR1 and CDR2 from the germline V gene are SGHTS and YDEGEE. CDR3 length equals 15 residues. Trimming took off 2 bases at V and 4 bases at J, with 15 bases between the two ends. CDR3 loop: CASSLATTALYGYTF. CDR3 DNA sequence: TGTGCCAGCAGCTTAGCGACCACAGCCCTCTATGGCTACACCTTC.

This chain connects TRBV6-1 to TRBJ2-3; TRBD1 matches 9 bases. Trimming removed 8 bases from V and 1 base from J; junction bases left unmatched: 7. The CDR3 has 15 amino acids. Germline values: CDR1 MNHNS, CDR2 SASEGT. The CDR3 here is CASGKTGGGTDTQYF. The CDR3 nucleotides are TGTGCCAGCGGAAAGACAGGGGGAGGCACAGATACGCAGTATTTT.

The J gene is TRBJ1-1, the V gene TRBV7-9; D is possibly TRBD1 (5 bases). CDR1 is SEHNR, CDR2 FQNEAQ, per germline (reference sequence). The CDR3 consists of 17 residues. V gave up 5 bases and J gave up 1 base, with 20 bases separating them. The CDR3 nucleotides are TGTGCCAGCAGCCACCCCCCCAGGGAGCCAAAGAACACTGAAGCTTTCTTT. As protein: CASSHPPREPKNTEAFF.

The chain recombines TRBV12-1 with TRBJ1-5. TRBV12-1 constitutes a pseudogene. The CDR3 is 12 residues long. CDR3 sequence (DNA): TGTGCCAGCAGCTTTTGTAATCAGCCCCAGCATTTT. Translation: CASSFCNQPQHF.

DNA for the CDR3: TGTGCCAGCAGCTTGATGACAGGGAGTGGCTACACCTTC. The encoded protein is CASSLMTGSGYTF. This chain links TRBV5-6 with TRBJ1-2, with TRBD1 matching 7 bases. Trimming cost V 1 base and J 7 bases; bases outside gene matches: 4. Germline V CDR1 and CDR2: SGHDT, YYEEEE. This CDR3 has 13 amino acids.

The chain has TRBV19 and TRBJ2-3, with D perhaps matching TRBD2 (6 bases). CDR3 size: 13 residues. Between the trimmed V and J ends, which lost 11 bases and 1 base, there was a span of 13 bases. CDR1 and CDR2 from the germline V gene are LNHDA and SQIVND (reference sequence). In DNA form, the CDR3 reads TGTGCCTCGGGACTCTCCGGCACAGATACGCAGTATTTT. Translating gives CASGLSGTDTQYF.

This clone was picked up one time. The genes are TRBV7-2 and TRBJ2-7, with a possible D match to TRBD1 (6 bases). CDR3 length: 15 amino acids. From germline, CDR1 is SGHTA and CDR2 FQGNSA. V dropped 5 bases and J dropped 0 bases, with 14 bases sitting between them. The CDR3 here is CASSPWGPSSYEQYF. The CDR3 DNA reads as TGTGCCAGCAGCCCGTGGGGGCCAAGCTCCTACGAGCAGTACTTC.

The chain is built from TRBV7-2 and TRBJ1-1; 7 bases line up with TRBD1. The CDR3 sequence is 18 residues long. The V gene's germline CDR1 is SGHTA and CDR2 FQGNSA. V lost 5 bases and J lost 1; bases outside the gene matches: 16. The CDR3 here is CASSANPRETGQNTEAFF. CDR3 nucleotide sequence: TGTGCCAGCAGCGCAAACCCCCGAGAGACAGGGCAGAACACTGAAGCTTTCTTT. The variable domain in full, with the rest retrieved from reference TRBV7-2 and TRBJ1-1, is GAGVSQSPSNKVTEKGKDVELRCDPISGHTALYWYRQSLGQGLEFLIYFQGNSAPDKSGLPSDRFSAERTGGSVSTLTIQRTQQEDSAVYLCASSANPRETGQNTEAFFGQGTRLTVV.

The genes are TRBV20-1 and TRBJ1-1; tentatively, D is TRBD1 (5 bases). The CDR3 loop spans 11 amino acids. The V end lost 1 base, the J end lost 9 bases, and 9 bases lay between the germline ends. CDR1 is DFQATT, CDR2 SNEGSKA, per germline (reference sequence). The CDR3 protein is CSARGQGKAFF. CDR3 sequence (DNA): TGCAGTGCTAGAGGGCAGGGAAAAGCTTTCTTT.

The chain has TRBV19 and TRBJ1-5; unclear D gene. CDR3 length: 15 residues. Deletions cut 3 bases from V and 0 bases from J, with 9 bases between. The germline gives CDR1 LNHDA, CDR2 SQIVND (reference sequence). CDR3 DNA: TGTGCCAGTAGTATCCGAACCCTTAGCAATCAGCCCCAGCATTTT. It codes for CASSIRTLSNQPQHF.

For the CDR3, the DNA is TGTGCCAGCAGCGCAGGGGCCACTGGCGAGCAGTACTTC. It specifies CASSAGATGEQYF. This chain connects TRBV5-5 to TRBJ2-7, with TRBD1 as a possible D gene (6 bases). Germline V lookup: CDR1 SGHKS, CDR2 YYEKEE (reference sequence). The V end was cut by 4 bases, the J end by 6 bases, with 14 bases between. The CDR3 length is 13 residues.

This chain links TRBV6-6 with TRBJ1-1; D perhaps matches TRBD1 (6 bases). The CDR3 has 16 residues. Between the trimmed V and J ends, which lost 8 bases and 0 bases, there was a span of 19 bases. Germline V gives CDR1 MNHNY, CDR2 SVGAGI (reference sequence). This CDR3 reads CASGPEDSALNTEAFF. The CDR3 DNA is TGTGCCAGCGGTCCTGAGGACAGCGCCTTGAACACTGAAGCTTTCTTT.

This clone was seen just once. The V and J genes are TRBV7-3 and TRBJ2-7; D is perhaps TRBD2 (6 bases). The CDR3 has 14 residues. Germline CDR1 and CDR2: SGHTA and FQGTGA. V lost 2 bases and J 0 bases, leaving 8 bases between the germline ends. The CDR3 nucleotides are TGTGCCAGCAGCTTAGGACTAAGCTCCTACGAGCAGTACTTC. It translates to CASSLGLSSYEQYF.

Comments on this clone: At the DNA level, this CDR3 is encoded by other sequences in the same sample as well. The chain has TRBV6-5 and TRBJ1-1, with D hard to call. Germline CDR1 is MNHEY and CDR2 is SVGAGI. Trimming took off 2 bases at V and 1 base at J, with 8 bases between the two ends. The CDR3 runs 14 residues. CDR3 residues: CASSYSAGNTEAFF. The DNA of the CDR3 is TGTGCCAGCAGTTACAGCGCGGGGAACACTGAAGCTTTCTTT.

The rearrangement joins TRBV5-1 to TRBJ2-1, with 9 bases aligning to TRBD2. This CDR3 is 15 amino acids long. CDR1 SGHRS and CDR2 YFSETQ come from the germline V gene. V lost 0 bases to trimming and J lost 5 bases; unmatched junction nucleotides: 3. CDR3 region: CASSLVVAGDNEQFF. The CDR3 region has the DNA TGCGCCAGCAGCTTGGTGGTAGCGGGAGACAATGAGCAGTTCTTC.

This clone has just one count. This sequence joins TRBV10-2 and TRBJ1-1; perhaps TRBD1 as D (6 bases). Trimming took 6 bases from V and 1 from J, leaving 9 bases between them. The CDR3 sequence is 13 residues long. Germline V CDR1 and CDR2: WSHSY, SAAADI. CDR3 bases: TGCGCCAGCAGCGGACAGAGGAACACTGAAGCTTTCTTT. This gives the protein CASSGQRNTEAFF.

The CDR3, as DNA: TGTGCCAGCAGCGTAGACTCGGGGGGGAACTATGGCTACACCTTC. It specifies CASSVDSGGNYGYTF. The V gene is TRBV9, the J gene TRBJ1-2; possible D gene TRBD1, 5 bases. Germline CDR1 and CDR2: SGDLS and YYNGEE. Trimming removed 0 bases at V and 2 bases at J, with 11 bases between. The CDR3 spans 15 residues.

The rearrangement uses TRBV25-1 and TRBJ1-1; tentatively, D is TRBD1 (5 bases). The CDR3 has 15 amino acids. Germline V gene sequence: CDR1 MGHDK, CDR2 SYGVNS. The V gene lost 0 bases and the J gene lost 9 bases, with 17 bases spanning the gap. This chain's CDR3 is CASSEYDSVTGKAFF. The DNA of the CDR3 is TGTGCCAGCAGTGAATATGACAGCGTGACGGGAAAAGCTTTCTTT.

V is TRBV28 and J is TRBJ1-4; D not resolved. V was shortened by 7 bases and J by 3 bases, with 15 bases between the two germline ends. The CDR3 sequence is 15 residues long. Germline V CDR1 and CDR2: MDHEN, SYDVKM. The CDR3 sequence: CASTQSLVANEKLFF. The DNA for the CDR3 is TGTGCCAGCACCCAAAGTCTGGTAGCTAATGAAAAACTGTTTTTT.

In its sample, this clone was seen once. The genes are TRBV7-3 and TRBJ2-3, with D perhaps being TRBD1 or TRBD2 (5 bases each). The CDR3 is 15 residues long. Trimming cost V 5 bases and J 2 bases, with 14 bases left between them. The germline V gene encodes CDR1 SGHTA and CDR2 FQGTGA. This chain's CDR3 is CASSPGRGSTDTQYF. For the CDR3, the DNA is TGTGCCAGCAGCCCGGGACGGGGTTCCACAGATACGCAGTATTTT.

In DNA form, the CDR3 reads TGCGCCAGCAGCTTGCAGGGGGCCGAACTGTTTTTT. Protein: CASSLQGAELFF. This chain joins TRBV5-1 and TRBJ1-4, with 8 nucleotides matching TRBD1. The CDR3 totals 12 residues. Trimming at V came to 1 base and at J to 12 bases, leaving 2 bases not matched to a gene. Germline V gives CDR1 SGHRS, CDR2 YFSETQ.

V gene TRBV5-1 combines with J gene TRBJ1-5; 10 bases fit TRBD1. V dropped 5 bases and J dropped 3; count of bases not matched to a gene: 5. The CDR3 spans 15 residues. Germline CDR1 and CDR2: SGHRS and YFSETQ. CDR3 amino acids: CASRPGTGDNQPQHF. The DNA for the CDR3 is TGCGCCAGCAGACCCGGGACAGGGGACAATCAGCCCCAGCATTTT. Looking up the rest from reference TRBV5-1 and TRBJ1-5 gives the full variable domain: KAGVTQTPRYLIKTRGQQVTLSCSPISGHRSVSWYQQTPGQGLQFLFEYFSETQRNKGNFPGRFSGRQFSNSRSEMNVSTLELGDSALYLCASRPGTGDNQPQHFGDGTRLSIL.